This T cell receptor beta chain derives from a study of cytomegalovirus exposure and HLA in healthy donors. Findings and caveats of the study: The CMV antigen specificity of a few CMV-associated chains was confirmed through in vitro analysis.

In its sample, this clone was seen once. The target antigen is unknown. The CDR3 runs to 16 residues. The V gene end was trimmed by 1 base and the J gene end by 5 bases; junction bases not matched to a gene: 8. Germline CDR1 is SGHRS and CDR2 is YFSETQ. The donors were in the roughly 130-subject validation cohort, distinct from the roughly 600-subject first cohort. Produced via immunoSEQ multiplex PCR; TCRdb's table is partial and in-frame only. The sample holds some 240,000 clones; around 78% are singletons and the top ten take roughly 5.4%. This chain links TRBV5-1 with TRBJ2-2; 7 bases line up with TRBD2. The clonotype originates from a woman aged 18-29 years in good health and CMV-seronegative. Sequencing was performed on PBMCs. CDR3 in amino acids: CASSLLSSGGTGELFF. CDR3 DNA sequence: TGCGCCAGCAGCTTGTTGTCTAGCGGAGGGACCGGGGAGCTGTTTTTT.